This is a list of T cell receptor beta chains from one sample in a study of cytomegalovirus exposure and HLA in healthy donors. Repertoires were generated with immunoSEQ multiplex PCR, while TCRdb's copy carries only in-frame clones and drops some. The sample carries under 150,000 clones, 55% to 65% recorded once. Sequenced sample: PBMCs. The receptors originated from a middle-aged man in good health and CMV-seropositive. Both conserved end residues are part of each CDR3. The D gene is left open where the match is weak. The size field is filled for only some rows; it gives once, few, many or a size class.

clone_size d_call j_call v_call cdr3_aa cdr3_nt
few NA TRBJ2-3 TRBV30 CAWSKGFFGTDTQYF TGTGCCTGGAGTAAGGGGTTTTTCGGTACAGATACGCAGTATTTT
NA TRBD1 TRBJ1-5 TRBV27 CASSFTRGPNQPQHF TGTGCCAGCAGTTTTACCAGGGGGCCAAATCAGCCCCAGCATTTT
NA NA TRBJ2-5 TRBV29-1 CSVVVRGAQETQYF TGCAGCGTTGTGGTGAGAGGTGCGCAAGAGACCCAGTACTTC
NA TRBD1 TRBJ1-5 TRBV7-2 CASSLFAGTVSNQPQHF TGTGCCAGCAGCTTATTTGCCGGGACAGTTAGCAATCAGCCCCAGCATTTT
NA TRBD1 TRBJ1-2 TRBV6-5 CASSPRDRGNYGYTF TGTGCCAGCAGTCCTCGGGACAGGGGTAACTATGGCTACACCTTC
few NA TRBJ1-5 TRBV6-6 CASSYSEGGQPQHF TGTGCCAGCAGTTACTCGGAGGGGGGGCAGCCCCAGCATTTT
NA TRBD1 TRBJ1-1 TRBV7-3 CASSLIPGGGTEAFF TGTGCCAGCAGCTTAATTCCAGGGGGCGGCACTGAAGCTTTCTTT
NA TRBD2 TRBJ2-1 TRBV18 CASSSGTSGTVYEQFF TGTGCCAGCTCATCAGGGACTAGCGGTACGGTCTATGAGCAGTTCTTC
few NA TRBJ2-3 TRBV6-5 CASSRTGEADTQYF TGTGCCAGCAGTCGTACAGGGGAGGCAGATACGCAGTATTTT
NA NA TRBJ1-3 TRBV5-4 CASSLGGRLSGNTIYF TGTGCCAGCAGCTTGGGCGGGCGCCTCTCTGGAAACACCATATATTTT
few NA TRBJ2-2 TRBV2 CASSDILLNTGELFF TGTGCCAGCAGTGATATCCTATTGAACACCGGGGAGCTGTTTTTT
NA TRBD1 TRBJ1-5 TRBV7-2 CASSLEGARQPQHF TGTGCCAGCAGCTTGGAGGGGGCAAGGCAGCCCCAGCATTTT
NA NA TRBJ1-2 TRBV5-8 CASSLPQYGYTF TGTGCCAGCAGCTTACCCCAGTATGGCTACACCTTC
NA NA TRBJ1-1 TRBV25-1 CASSESYGVDTEAFF TGTGCCAGCAGTGAATCATACGGGGTAGACACTGAAGCTTTCTTT
few NA TRBJ1-2 TRBV27 CASSLTGVGYTF TGTGCCAGCAGCCTCACAGGCGTAGGCTACACCTTC
NA NA TRBJ1-1 TRBV20-1 CSAREQIEAFF TGCAGTGCTAGAGAACAGATTGAAGCTTTCTTT
NA NA TRBJ1-5 TRBV12-5 CASGQGNQPQHF TGTGCTAGTGGTCAGGGGAATCAGCCCCAGCATTTT
NA TRBD1 TRBJ2-1 TRBV9 CASSASRRMTGSSYNEQFF TGTGCCAGCAGCGCTAGCCGACGAATGACAGGGAGCTCCTACAATGAGCAGTTCTTC
NA NA TRBJ1-5 TRBV28 CASRPTQFRGNQPQHF TGTGCCAGCAGACCGACACAATTCAGGGGCAATCAGCCCCAGCATTTT
NA TRBD2 TRBJ2-7 TRBV19 CASSVGLAGLIYEQYF TGTGCCAGTAGTGTAGGACTAGCGGGCCTCATCTACGAGCAGTACTTC
NA TRBD2 TRBJ2-1 TRBV29-1 CSLKGLAGHNEQFF TGCAGCCTCAAGGGACTAGCGGGCCACAATGAGCAGTTCTTC
NA NA TRBJ1-2 TRBV30 CAWSVEAHYGYTF TGTGCCTGGAGTGTCGAAGCACACTATGGCTACACCTTC
NA NA TRBJ2-1 TRBV27 CASSLELVRYNEQFF TGTGCCAGCAGTTTAGAACTAGTAAGGTACAATGAGCAGTTCTTC
few TRBD1 TRBJ2-4 TRBV4-1 CASSQGQGKNIQYF TGCGCCAGCAGCCAGGGACAGGGAAAAAACATTCAGTACTTC
NA TRBD1 TRBJ1-2 TRBV5-1 CASSLNVLVDRGDGYTF TGCGCCAGCAGCTTGAACGTTTTAGTCGACAGGGGTGATGGCTACACCTTC
once TRBD1 TRBJ2-2 TRBV28 CASSPTGGYYNLAGELFF TGTGCCAGCAGCCCTACAGGGGGCTATTATAATCTGGCCGGGGAGCTGTTTTTT
NA NA TRBJ1-2 TRBV13 CASSLRESTPYGYTF TGTGCCAGCAGCTTAAGGGAGAGTACCCCCTATGGCTACACCTTC
once TRBD1 TRBJ1-2 TRBV5-5 CASSALGQAVRGYTF TGTGCCAGCAGCGCGCTCGGACAGGCAGTCCGGGGCTACACCTTC
once NA TRBJ2-5 TRBV2 CASSLEGLETQYF TGTGCCAGCAGTTTGGAGGGGTTAGAGACCCAGTACTTC
NA NA TRBJ1-4 TRBV13 CASSLTWATNEKLFF TGTGCCAGCAGCTTAACGTGGGCCACTAATGAAAAACTGTTTTTT
NA NA TRBJ1-1 TRBV6-5 CASSYGGQLNTEAFF TGTGCCAGCAGTTATGGGGGACAACTGAACACTGAAGCTTTCTTT
NA NA TRBJ2-7 TRBV6-1 CASSEAYGRGDYEQYF TGTGCCAGCAGTGAAGCGTACGGCAGGGGTGACTACGAGCAGTACTTC
NA TRBD1 TRBJ1-2 TRBV14 CASSPWTGREDHGYTF TGTGCCAGCAGCCCCTGGACAGGAAGGGAGGATCATGGCTACACCTTC
NA TRBD2 TRBJ2-3 TRBV11-1 CASSLALSTSGRDTQYF TGTGCCAGCAGCTTAGCTCTATCGACTAGCGGGAGAGATACGCAGTATTTT
NA NA TRBJ2-6 TRBV5-6 CASSLMSLSVANVLTF TGTGCCAGCAGCTTAATGTCCCTGTCTGTGGCCAACGTCCTGACTTTC
NA TRBD1 TRBJ1-2 TRBV28 CASSSSGTGGVNGYTF TGTGCCAGCAGCTCCTCCGGGACAGGGGGCGTAAATGGCTACACCTTC
NA NA TRBJ2-7 TRBV5-1 CASSLTQGSYEQYF TGCGCCAGCAGCTTGACGCAGGGATCCTACGAGCAGTACTTC
once NA TRBJ2-5 TRBV7-3 CASSPMGRPQETQYF TGTGCCAGCAGCCCCATGGGGCGGCCACAAGAGACCCAGTACTTC
NA NA TRBJ1-1 TRBV2 CASSVLGRAEAFF TGTGCCAGCAGTGTTCTAGGGAGGGCTGAAGCTTTCTTT
NA TRBD1 TRBJ2-7 TRBV19 CASSPSTGTGEHEQYF TGTGCCAGTAGTCCGTCCACCGGGACAGGGGAACACGAGCAGTACTTC
NA NA TRBJ1-5 TRBV7-9 CASSGGEYQPQHF TGTGCCAGCAGCGGGGGGGAATATCAGCCCCAGCATTTT
NA TRBD2 TRBJ2-1 TRBV27 CASSEGTSGLDEQFF TGTGCCAGCAGCGAGGGGACTAGCGGCCTAGATGAGCAGTTCTTC
NA TRBD1 TRBJ2-3 TRBV27 CASSFRQGTQYF TGTGCCAGCAGTTTCCGACAGGGTACGCAGTATTTT
few TRBD1 TRBJ1-2 TRBV27 CASKVTGGDGYTF TGTGCCAGCAAAGTGACAGGGGGCGATGGCTACACCTTC
NA NA TRBJ1-1 TRBV7-2 CASSWDTGTTEAFF TGTGCCAGCAGCTGGGACACAGGGACCACTGAAGCTTTCTTT
NA NA TRBJ2-7 TRBV7-3 CASSQQGVGDEQYF TGTGCCAGCAGCCAACAGGGAGTCGGCGACGAGCAGTACTTC
NA TRBD1 TRBJ2-4 TRBV7-3 CASSPGQGFDIQYF TGTGCCAGCAGCCCGGGACAGGGGTTTGACATTCAGTACTTC
NA NA TRBJ2-5 TRBV27 CASSLQAGGETQYF TGTGCCAGCAGTTTACAAGCGGGTGGAGAGACCCAGTACTTC
NA NA TRBJ2-7 TRBV5-4 CASSLAAQDPIF TGTGCCAGCAGCTTGGCGGCCCAGGATCCGATCTTC
few NA TRBJ1-2 TRBV20-1 CSARSGAGYTF TGCAGTGCTAGATCGGGTGCGGGCTACACCTTC
NA NA TRBJ1-1 TRBV7-2 CASSLGRDYTEAFF TGTGCCAGCAGCTTAGGCCGGGATTACACTGAAGCTTTCTTT